Each of the 4 T cell receptor beta chains below was sequenced from the same sample in a study of tissue T cells after allogeneic stem cell transplantation. Data came from immunoSEQ multiplex PCR; TCRdb stores just in-frame clones and leaves some out. The sample lists about 26,000 clones, less than 95% seen once, with more than 1.5% in the top ten. Sequenced material: blood, taken before transplantation. The source of these receptors is a male donor at least 60 years old who later had graft-versus-host disease after an allogeneic stem cell transplant.

The genes are TRBV15 and TRBJ1-2; no clear D. V lost 0 bases and J 5 bases, leaving 7 bases between the germline ends. Germline lookup yields CDR1 LNHNV and CDR2 YYDKDF (reference sequence). The CDR3 runs to 13 residues. The chain's CDR3 is CATSRDGVYGYTF. The CDR3 region has the DNA TGTGCCACCAGCAGAGATGGCGTATATGGCTACACCTTC.

The chain carries TRBV6-5 and TRBJ1-1, with 7 bases lining up with TRBD1. With V trimmed by 9 bases and J by 7 bases, 8 bases remained unmatched. Germline V gives CDR1 MNHEY, CDR2 SVGAGI. The CDR3 consists of 12 residues. This CDR3 reads CASQRQGFEAFF. In DNA form, the CDR3 reads TGTGCCAGTCAAAGACAGGGCTTTGAAGCTTTCTTT.

In the case of this clone: A read error may account for a junction end that differs from germline. V usage is TRBV7-2 and J usage is TRBJ1-3; a weak D match, TRBD1 (6 bases). The germline V gene encodes CDR1 SGHTA and CDR2 FQGNSA. CDR3 size: 12 residues. CDR3 sequence reads: CASSLTGSTGSF. As DNA, the CDR3 is TGTGCCAGCAGCTTAACCGGAAGCACAGGGAGTTTT.

The rearrangement links TRBV7-9 to TRBJ2-7; 7 bases fit TRBD1. Germline values: CDR1 SEHNR, CDR2 FQNEAQ (reference sequence). V trimming: 3 bases; J trimming: 1 base; junction bases outside the gene matches: 6. The CDR3 has 15 residues. The CDR3: CASSFGQVGSYEQYF. The CDR3 DNA reads as TGTGCCAGCAGCTTCGGACAGGTTGGGTCCTACGAGCAGTACTTC.